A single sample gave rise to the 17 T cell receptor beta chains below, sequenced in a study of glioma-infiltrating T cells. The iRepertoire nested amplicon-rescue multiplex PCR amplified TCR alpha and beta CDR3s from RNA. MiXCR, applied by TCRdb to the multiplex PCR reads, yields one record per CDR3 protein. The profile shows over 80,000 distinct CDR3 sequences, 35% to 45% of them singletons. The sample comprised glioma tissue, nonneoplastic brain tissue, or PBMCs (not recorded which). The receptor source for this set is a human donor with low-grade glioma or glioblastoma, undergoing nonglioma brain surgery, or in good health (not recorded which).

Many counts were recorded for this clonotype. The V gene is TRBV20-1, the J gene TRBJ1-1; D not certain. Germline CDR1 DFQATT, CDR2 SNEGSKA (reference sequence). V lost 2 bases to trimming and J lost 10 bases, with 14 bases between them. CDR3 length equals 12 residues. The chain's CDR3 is CSARSSSSRAFF. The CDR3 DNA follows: TGCAGTGCTAGAAGTAGCAGCTCTAGAGCTTTCTTT.

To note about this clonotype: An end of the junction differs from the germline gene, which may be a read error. The CDR3 DNA reads as TGCGCCAGCAACTTAAGACGCACTAGCACAGATACGCAGTATTTT. It yields the protein CASNLRRTSTDTQYF. The V gene is TRBV7-2, the J gene TRBJ2-3; no reliable D call. The CDR3 has 15 amino acids. The germline V gene has CDR1 SGHTA and CDR2 FQGNSA.

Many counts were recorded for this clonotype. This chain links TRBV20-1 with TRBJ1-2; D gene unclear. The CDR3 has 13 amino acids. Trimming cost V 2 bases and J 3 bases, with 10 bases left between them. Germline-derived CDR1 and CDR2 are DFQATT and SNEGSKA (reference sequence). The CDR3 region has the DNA TGCAGTGCTAGACAGAACTATTACTATGGCTACACCTTC. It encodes CSARQNYYYGYTF.

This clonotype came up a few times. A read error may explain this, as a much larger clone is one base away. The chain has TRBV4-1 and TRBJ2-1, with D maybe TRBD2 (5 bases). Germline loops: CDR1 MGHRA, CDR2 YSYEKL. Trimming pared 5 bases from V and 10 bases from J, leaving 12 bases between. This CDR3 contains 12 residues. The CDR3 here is CASSGEDYEQFF. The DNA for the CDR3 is TGCGCCAGCAGCGGAGAAGACTACGAGCAGTTCTTC.

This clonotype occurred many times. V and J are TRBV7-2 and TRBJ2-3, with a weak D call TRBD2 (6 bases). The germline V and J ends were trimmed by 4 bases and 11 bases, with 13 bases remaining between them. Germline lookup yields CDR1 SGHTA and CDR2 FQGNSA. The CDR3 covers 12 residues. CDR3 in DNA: TGTGCCAGCAGCTCCCCTGCGGGGAAGCAGTATTTT. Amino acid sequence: CASSSPAGKQYF.

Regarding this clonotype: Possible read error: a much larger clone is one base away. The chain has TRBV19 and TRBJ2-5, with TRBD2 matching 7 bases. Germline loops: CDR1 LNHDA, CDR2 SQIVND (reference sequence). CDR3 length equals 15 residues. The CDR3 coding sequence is TGTGCCGGTAGTATAAGTCCGGGAGCGGGGCAGACCCAGTACTTC. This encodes CAGSISPGAGQTQYF.

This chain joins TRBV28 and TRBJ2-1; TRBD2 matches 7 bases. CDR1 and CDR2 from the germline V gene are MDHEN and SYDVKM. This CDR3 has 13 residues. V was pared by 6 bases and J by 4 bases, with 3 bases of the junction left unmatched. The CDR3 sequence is CASRAGTYNEQFF. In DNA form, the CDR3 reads TGTGCCAGCAGAGCGGGGACGTACAATGAGCAGTTCTTC. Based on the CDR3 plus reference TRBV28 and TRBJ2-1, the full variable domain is DVKVTQSSRYLVKRTGEKVFLECVQDMDHENMFWYRQDPGLGLRLIYFSYDVKMKEKGDIPEGYSVSREKKERFSLILESASTNQTSMYLCASRAGTYNEQFFGPGTRLTVL.

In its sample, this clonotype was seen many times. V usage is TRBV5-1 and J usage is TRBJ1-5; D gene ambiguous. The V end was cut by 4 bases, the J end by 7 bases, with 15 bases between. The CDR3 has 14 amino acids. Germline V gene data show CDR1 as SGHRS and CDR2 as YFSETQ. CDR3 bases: TGCGCCAGCAGCGAGACATCAACCAACCAGCCCCAGCATTTT. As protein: CASSETSTNQPQHF.

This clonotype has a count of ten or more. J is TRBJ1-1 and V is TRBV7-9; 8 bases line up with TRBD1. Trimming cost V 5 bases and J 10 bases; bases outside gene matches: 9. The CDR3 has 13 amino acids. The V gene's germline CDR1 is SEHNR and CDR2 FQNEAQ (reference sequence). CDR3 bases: TGTGCCAGCAGCAATCGACAGGGGCGGACAGCTTTCTTT. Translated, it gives CASSNRQGRTAFF.

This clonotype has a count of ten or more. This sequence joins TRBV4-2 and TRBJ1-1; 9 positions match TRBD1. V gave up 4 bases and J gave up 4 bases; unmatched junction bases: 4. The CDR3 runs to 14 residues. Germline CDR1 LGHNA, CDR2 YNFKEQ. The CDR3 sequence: CASSPGQGGTEAFF. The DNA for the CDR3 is TGTGCCAGCAGCCCGGGACAGGGTGGCACTGAAGCTTTCTTT.

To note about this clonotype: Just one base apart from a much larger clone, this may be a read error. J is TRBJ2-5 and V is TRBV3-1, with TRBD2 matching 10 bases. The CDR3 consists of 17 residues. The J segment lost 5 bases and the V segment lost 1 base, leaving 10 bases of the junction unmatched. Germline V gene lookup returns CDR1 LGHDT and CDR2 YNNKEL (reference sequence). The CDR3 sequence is CASSQGLLAGSPETQYF. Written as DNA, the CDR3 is TGTGCCAGCAGCCAAGGGCTACTAGCGGGGAGTCCTGAGACCCAGTACTTC.

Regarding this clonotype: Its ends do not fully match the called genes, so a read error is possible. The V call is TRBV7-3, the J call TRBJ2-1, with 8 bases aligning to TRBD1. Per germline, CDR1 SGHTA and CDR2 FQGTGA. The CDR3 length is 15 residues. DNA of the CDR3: TGTGCCAGCAGAGAACGTGGTCAGGGGGCCGATGAGAAGTTCTTC. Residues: CASRERGQGADEKFF.

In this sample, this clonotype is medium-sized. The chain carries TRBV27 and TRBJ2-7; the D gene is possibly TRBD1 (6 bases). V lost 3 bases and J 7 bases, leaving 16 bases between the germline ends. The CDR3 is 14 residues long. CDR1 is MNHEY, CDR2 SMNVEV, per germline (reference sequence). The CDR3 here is CASSFRGTMREQYF. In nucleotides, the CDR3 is TGTGCCAGCAGTTTCAGGGGAACTATGAGGGAGCAGTACTTC.

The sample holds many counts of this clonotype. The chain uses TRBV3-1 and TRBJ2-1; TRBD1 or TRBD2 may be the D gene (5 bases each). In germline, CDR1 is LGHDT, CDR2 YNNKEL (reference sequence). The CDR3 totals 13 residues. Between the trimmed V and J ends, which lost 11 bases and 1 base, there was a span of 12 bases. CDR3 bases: TGTGCCGTCACGGGACGTTCCTACAATGAGCAGTTCTTC. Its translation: CAVTGRSYNEQFF.

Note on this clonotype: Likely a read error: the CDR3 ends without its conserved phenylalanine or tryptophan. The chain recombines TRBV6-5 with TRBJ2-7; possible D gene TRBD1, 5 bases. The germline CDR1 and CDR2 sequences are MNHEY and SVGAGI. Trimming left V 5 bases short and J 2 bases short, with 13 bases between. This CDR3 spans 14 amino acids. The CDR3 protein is CASSARTTTYEQYL. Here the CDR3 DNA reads TGTGCCAGCAGTGCCAGGACAACAACCTACGAGCAGTACCTC.

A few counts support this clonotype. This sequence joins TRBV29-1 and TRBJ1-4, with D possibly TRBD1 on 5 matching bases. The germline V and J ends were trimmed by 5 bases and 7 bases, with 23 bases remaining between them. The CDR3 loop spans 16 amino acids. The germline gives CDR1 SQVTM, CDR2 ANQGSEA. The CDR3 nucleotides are TGCAGCGTTACAGTGACTAGAGGGACGCAGGGTGAAAAACTGTTTTTT. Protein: CSVTVTRGTQGEKLFF.

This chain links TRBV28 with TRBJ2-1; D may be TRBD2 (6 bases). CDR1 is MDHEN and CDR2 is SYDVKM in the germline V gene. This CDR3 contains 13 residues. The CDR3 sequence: CVSTKGGYNEQFF. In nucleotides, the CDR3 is TGTGTTAGCACCAAGGGAGGCTACAATGAGCAGTTCTTC.